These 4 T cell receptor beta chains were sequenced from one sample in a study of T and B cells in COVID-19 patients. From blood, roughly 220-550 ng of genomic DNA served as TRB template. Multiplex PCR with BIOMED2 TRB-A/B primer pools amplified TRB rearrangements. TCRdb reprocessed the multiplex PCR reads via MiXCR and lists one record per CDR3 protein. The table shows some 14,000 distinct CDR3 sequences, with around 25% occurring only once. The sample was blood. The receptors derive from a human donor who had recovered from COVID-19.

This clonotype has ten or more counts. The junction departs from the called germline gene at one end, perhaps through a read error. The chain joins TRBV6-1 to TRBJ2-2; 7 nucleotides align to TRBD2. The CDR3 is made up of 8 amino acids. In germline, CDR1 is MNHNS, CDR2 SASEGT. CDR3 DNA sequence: TGTGCCGGGGGGGGTTTGGTTTTT. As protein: CAGGGLVF.

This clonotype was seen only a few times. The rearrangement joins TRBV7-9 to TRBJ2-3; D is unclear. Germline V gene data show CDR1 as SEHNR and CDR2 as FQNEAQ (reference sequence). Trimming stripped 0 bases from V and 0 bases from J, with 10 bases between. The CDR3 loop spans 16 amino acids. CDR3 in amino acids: CASSLAGWQSTDTQYF. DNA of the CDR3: TGTGCCAGCAGCTTAGCGGGCTGGCAAAGCACAGATACGCAGTATTTT.

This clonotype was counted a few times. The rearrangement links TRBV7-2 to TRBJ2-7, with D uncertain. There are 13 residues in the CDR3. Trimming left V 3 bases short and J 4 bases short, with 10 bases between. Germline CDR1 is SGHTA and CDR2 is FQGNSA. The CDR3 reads CASSFEKGYEQYF. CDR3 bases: TGTGCCAGCAGCTTTGAAAAAGGGTACGAGCAGTACTTC.

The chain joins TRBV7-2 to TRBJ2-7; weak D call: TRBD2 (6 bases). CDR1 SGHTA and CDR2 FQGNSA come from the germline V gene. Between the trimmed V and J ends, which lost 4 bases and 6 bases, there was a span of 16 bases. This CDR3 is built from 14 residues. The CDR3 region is CASSSTGTPTEQYF. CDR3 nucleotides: TGTGCCAGCAGCTCAACCGGGACTCCCACCGAGCAGTACTTC.